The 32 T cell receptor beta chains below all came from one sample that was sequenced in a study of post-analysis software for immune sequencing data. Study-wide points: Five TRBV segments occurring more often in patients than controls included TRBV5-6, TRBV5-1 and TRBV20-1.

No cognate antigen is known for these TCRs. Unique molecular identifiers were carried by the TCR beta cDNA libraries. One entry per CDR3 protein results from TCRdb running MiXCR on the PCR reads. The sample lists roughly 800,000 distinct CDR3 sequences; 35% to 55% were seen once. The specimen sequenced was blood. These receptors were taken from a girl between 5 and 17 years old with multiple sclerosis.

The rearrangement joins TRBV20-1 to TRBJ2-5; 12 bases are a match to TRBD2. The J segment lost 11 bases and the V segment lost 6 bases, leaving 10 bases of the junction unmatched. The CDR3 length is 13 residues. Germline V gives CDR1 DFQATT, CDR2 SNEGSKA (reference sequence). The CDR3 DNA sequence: TGCAGTGCAGCTCTAGCGGGAGGGTGGGAGCAGTACTTC. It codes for CSAALAGGWEQYF.

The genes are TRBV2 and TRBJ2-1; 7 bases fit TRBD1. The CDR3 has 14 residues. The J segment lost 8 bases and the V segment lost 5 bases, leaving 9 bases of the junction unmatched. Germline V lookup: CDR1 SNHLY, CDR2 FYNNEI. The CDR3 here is CASSSQGTRHEQFF. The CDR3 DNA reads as TGTGCCAGCAGTTCACAGGGGACGAGGCATGAGCAGTTCTTC. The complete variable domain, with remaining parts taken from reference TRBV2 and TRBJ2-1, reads EPEVTQTPSHQVTQMGQEVILRCVPISNHLYFYWYRQILGQKVEFLVSFYNNEISEKSEIFDDQFSVERPDGSNFTLKIRSTKLEDSAMYFCASSSQGTRHEQFFGPGTRLTVL.

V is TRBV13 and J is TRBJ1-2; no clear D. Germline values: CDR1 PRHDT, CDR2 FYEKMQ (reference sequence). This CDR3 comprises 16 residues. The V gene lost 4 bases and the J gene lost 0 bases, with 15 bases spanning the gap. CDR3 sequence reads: CASSSHVSDANYGYTF. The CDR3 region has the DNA TGTGCCAGCAGCTCTCACGTGTCAGATGCTAACTATGGCTACACCTTC.

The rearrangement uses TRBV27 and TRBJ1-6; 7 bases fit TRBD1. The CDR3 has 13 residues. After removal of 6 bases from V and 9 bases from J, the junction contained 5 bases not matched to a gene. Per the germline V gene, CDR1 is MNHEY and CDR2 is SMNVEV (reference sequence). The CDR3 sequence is CASRQGRSSPLHF. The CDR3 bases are TGTGCCAGCAGACAGGGGCGAAGTTCACCCCTCCACTTT.

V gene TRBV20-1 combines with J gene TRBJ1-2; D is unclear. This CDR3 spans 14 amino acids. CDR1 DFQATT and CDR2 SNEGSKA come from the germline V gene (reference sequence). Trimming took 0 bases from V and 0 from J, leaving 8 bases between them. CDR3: CSAREGSANYGYTF. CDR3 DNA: TGCAGTGCTAGAGAGGGAAGCGCTAACTATGGCTACACCTTC.

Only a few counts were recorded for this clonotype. In DNA, the CDR3 is TGCAGCGCCGCGCCCCCGGATGGTAGGGGTGGCTACACCTTC. Translating gives CSAAPPDGRGGYTF. The rearrangement uses TRBV29-1 and TRBJ1-2, with D possibly TRBD1 on 5 matching bases. Germline V gene sequence: CDR1 SQVTM, CDR2 ANQGSEA. V was cut by 7 bases and J by 7 bases, with 22 bases left in between. The CDR3 extends over 14 amino acids.

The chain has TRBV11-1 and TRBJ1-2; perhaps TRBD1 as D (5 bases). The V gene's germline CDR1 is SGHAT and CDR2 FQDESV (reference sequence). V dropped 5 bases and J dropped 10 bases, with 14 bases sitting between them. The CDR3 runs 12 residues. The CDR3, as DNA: TGTGCCAGCAGCCGCGAAGGGACTGACTACACCTTC. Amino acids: CASSREGTDYTF.

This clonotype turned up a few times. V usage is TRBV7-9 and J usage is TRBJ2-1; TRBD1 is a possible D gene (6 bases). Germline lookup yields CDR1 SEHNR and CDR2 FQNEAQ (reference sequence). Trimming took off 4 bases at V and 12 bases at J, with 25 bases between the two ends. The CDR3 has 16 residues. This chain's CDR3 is CASSSPLGASRQWQFF. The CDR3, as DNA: TGTGCCAGCAGCTCCCCGTTGGGGGCCTCCCGGCAATGGCAGTTCTTC.

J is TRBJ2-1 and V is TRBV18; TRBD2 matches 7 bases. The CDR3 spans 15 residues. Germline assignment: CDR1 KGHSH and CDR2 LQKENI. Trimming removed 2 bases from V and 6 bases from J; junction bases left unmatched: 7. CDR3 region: CASSPASGSTNEQFF. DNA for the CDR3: TGTGCCAGCTCACCAGCTAGCGGCAGCACCAATGAGCAGTTCTTC.

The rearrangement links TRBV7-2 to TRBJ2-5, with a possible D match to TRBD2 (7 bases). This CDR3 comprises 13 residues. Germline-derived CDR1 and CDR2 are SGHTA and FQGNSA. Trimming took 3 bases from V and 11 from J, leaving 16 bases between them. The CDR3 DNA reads TGTGCCAGCAGCTTGGGGCAGGGGAGGGAGCAGTACTTC. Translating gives CASSLGQGREQYF.

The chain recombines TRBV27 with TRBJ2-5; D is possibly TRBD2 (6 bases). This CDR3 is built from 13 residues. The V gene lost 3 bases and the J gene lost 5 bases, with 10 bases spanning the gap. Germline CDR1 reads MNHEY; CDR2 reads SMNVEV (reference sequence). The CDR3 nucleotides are TGTGCCAGCAGTTTTCTTGGAGGGGAGACCCAGTACTTC. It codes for CASSFLGGETQYF.

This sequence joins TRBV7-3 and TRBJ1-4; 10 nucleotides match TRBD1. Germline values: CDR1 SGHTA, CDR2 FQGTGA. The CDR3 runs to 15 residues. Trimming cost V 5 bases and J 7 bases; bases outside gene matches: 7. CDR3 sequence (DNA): TGTGCCAGCAGCGCCACCGGGACAGGGGTTGAAAAACTGTTTTTT. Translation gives CASSATGTGVEKLFF.

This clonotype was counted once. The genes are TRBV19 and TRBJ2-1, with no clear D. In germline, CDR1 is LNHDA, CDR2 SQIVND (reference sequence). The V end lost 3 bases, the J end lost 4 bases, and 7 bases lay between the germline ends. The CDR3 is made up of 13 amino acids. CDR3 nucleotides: TGTGCCAGTAGTATTTCAGAGTACAATGAGCAGTTCTTC. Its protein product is CASSISEYNEQFF. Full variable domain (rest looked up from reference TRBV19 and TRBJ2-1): DGGITQSPKYLFRKEGQNVTLSCEQNLNHDAMYWYRQDPGQGLRLIYYSQIVNDFQKGDIAEGYSVSREKKESFPLTVTSAQKNPTAFYLCASSISEYNEQFFGPGTRLTVL.

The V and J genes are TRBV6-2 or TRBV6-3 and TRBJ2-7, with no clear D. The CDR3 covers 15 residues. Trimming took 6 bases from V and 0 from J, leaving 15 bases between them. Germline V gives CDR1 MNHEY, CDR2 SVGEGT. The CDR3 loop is CASSAHRRSSYEQYF. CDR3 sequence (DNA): TGTGCCAGCAGCGCTCATCGAAGGAGCTCCTACGAGCAGTACTTC.

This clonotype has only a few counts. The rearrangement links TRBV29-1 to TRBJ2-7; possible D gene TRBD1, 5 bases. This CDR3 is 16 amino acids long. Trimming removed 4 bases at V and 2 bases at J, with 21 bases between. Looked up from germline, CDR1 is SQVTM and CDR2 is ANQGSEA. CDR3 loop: CSVVAPDSTTPYEQYF. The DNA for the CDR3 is TGCAGCGTTGTTGCCCCCGACAGCACGACCCCCTACGAGCAGTACTTC.

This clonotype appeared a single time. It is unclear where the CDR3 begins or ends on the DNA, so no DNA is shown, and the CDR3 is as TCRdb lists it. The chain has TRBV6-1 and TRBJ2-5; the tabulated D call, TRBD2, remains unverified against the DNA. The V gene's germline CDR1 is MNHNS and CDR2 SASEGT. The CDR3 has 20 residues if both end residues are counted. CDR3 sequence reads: CASSERVVGVGSPDQETRYF.

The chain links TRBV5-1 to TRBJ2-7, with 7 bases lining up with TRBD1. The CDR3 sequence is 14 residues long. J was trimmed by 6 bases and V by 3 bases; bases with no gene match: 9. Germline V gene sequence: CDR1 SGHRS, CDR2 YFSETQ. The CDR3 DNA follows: TGCGCCAGCAGCTCGGAATCGGCAGGGGGCGAGCAGTACTTC. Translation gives CASSSESAGGEQYF. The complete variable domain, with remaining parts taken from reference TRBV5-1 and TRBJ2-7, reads KAGVTQTPRYLIKTRGQQVTLSCSPISGHRSVSWYQQTPGQGLQFLFEYFSETQRNKGNFPGRFSGRQFSNSRSEMNVSTLELGDSALYLCASSSESAGGEQYFGPGTRLTVT.

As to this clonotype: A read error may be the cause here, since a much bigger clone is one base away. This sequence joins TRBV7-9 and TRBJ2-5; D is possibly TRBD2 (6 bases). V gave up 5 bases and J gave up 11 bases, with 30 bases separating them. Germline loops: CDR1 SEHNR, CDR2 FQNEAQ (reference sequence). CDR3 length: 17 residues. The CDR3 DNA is TGTGCCAGCAGCCCGTCAGTGATAGCGGAGAGACACATTGAGCAGTACTTC. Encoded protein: CASSPSVIAERHIEQYF.

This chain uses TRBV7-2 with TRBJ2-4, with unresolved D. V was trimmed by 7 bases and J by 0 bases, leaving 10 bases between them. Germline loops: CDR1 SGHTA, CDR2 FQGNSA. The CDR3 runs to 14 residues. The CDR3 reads CASTREVAKNIQYF. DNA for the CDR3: TGTGCCAGCACCAGAGAGGTAGCCAAAAACATTCAGTACTTC.

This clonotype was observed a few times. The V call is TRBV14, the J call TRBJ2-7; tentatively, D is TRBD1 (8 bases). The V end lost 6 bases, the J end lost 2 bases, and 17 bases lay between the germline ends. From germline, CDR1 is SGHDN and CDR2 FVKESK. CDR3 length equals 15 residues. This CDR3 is CASSPDREGAYEQYF. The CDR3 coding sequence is TGTGCCAGCAGTCCGGACAGGGAGGGGGCCTACGAGCAGTACTTC.

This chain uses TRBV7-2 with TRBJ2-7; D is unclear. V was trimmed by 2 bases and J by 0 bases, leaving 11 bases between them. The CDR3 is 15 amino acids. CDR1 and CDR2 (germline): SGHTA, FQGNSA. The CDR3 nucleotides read TGTGCCAGCAGCTTAATCAGCGATAGCTCCTACGAGCAGTACTTC. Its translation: CASSLISDSSYEQYF.

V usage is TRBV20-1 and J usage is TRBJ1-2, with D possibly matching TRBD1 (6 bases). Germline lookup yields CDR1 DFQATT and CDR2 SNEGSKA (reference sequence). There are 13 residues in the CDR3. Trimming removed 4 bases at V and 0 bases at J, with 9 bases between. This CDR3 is CSATQGSNYGYTF. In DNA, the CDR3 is TGCAGTGCTACCCAGGGGTCTAACTATGGCTACACCTTC.

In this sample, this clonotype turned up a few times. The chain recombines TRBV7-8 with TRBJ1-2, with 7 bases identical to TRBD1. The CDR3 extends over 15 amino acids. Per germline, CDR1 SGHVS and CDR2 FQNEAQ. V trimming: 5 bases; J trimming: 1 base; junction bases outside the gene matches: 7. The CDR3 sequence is CASSPPGQRNYGYTF. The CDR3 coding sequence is TGTGCCAGCAGCCCTCCGGGACAGCGTAACTATGGCTACACCTTC. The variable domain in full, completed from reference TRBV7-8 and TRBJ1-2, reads GAGVSQSPRYKVAKRGQDVALRCDPISGHVSLFWYQQALGQGPEFLTYFQNEAQLDKSGLPSDRFFAERPEGSVSTLKIQRTQQEDSAVYLCASSPPGQRNYGYTFGSGTRLTVV.

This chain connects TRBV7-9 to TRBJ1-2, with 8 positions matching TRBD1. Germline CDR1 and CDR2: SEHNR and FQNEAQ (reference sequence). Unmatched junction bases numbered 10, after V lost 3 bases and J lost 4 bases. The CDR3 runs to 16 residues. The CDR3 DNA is TGTGCCAGCAGCTTGGCAGGGGGCGCCCTCGGCTATGGCTACACCTTC. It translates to CASSLAGGALGYGYTF.

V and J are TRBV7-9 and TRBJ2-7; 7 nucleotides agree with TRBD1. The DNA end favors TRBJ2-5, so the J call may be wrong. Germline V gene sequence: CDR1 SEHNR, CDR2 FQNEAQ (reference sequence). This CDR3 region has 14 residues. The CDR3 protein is CASSPLTGRETQYF. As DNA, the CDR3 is TGTGCCAGCAGCCCACTGACAGGGAGAGAGACCCAGTACTTC.

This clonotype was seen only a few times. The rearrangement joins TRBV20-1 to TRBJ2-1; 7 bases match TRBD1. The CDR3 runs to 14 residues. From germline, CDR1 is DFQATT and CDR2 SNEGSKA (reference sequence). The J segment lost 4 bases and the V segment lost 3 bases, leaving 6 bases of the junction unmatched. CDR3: CSARGTDKYNEQFF. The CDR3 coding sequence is TGCAGTGCTAGGGGGACAGATAAGTACAATGAGCAGTTCTTC.

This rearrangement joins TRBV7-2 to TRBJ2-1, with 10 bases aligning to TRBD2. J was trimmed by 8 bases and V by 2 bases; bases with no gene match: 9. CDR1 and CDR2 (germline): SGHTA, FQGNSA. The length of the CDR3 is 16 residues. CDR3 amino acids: CASSLSSAGGTDEQFF. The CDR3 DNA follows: TGTGCCAGCAGCTTATCCTCAGCGGGAGGGACGGATGAGCAGTTCTTC.

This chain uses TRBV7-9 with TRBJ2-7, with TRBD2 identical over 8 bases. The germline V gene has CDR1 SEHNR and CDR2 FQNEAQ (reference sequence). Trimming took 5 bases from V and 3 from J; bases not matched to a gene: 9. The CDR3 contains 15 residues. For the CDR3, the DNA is TGTGCCAGCAGCGTGACTAGCGAGGCCCACTACGAGCAGTACTTC. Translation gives CASSVTSEAHYEQYF.

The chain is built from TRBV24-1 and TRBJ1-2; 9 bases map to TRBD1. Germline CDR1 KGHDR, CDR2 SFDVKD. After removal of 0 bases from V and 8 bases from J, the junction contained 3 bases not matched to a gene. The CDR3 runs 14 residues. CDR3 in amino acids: CATSDLQGTGGYTF. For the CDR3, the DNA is TGTGCCACCAGTGATTTGCAGGGGACAGGGGGCTACACCTTC.

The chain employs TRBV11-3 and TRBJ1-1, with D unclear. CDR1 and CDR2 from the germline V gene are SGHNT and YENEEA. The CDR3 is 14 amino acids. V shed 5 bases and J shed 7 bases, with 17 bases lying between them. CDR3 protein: CASSRERTVGEAFF. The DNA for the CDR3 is TGTGCCAGCAGCCGTGAAAGGACGGTTGGTGAAGCTTTCTTT.

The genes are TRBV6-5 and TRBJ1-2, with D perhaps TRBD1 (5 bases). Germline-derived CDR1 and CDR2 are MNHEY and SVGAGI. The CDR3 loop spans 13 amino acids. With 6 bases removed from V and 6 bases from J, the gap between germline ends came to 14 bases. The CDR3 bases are TGTGCCAGCAGAAAAACGGGGGTCGATGGCTACACCTTC. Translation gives CASRKTGVDGYTF.

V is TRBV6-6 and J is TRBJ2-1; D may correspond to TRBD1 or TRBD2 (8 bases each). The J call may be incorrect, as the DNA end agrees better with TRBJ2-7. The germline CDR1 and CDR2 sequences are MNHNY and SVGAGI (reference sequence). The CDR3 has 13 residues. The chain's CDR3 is CASAGGQEREQYF. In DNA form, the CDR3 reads TGTGCCAGCGCGGGGGGACAGGAAAGGGAGCAGTACTTC.